The 3 T cell receptor beta chains given below trace back to one sample, sequenced in a study of blood T cell repertoires in COVID-19 (TCRdb year 2020). The library relied on the immunoSEQ multiplex PCR assay. Drawn from immuneACCESS, this table holds only the in-frame rearrangements with V and J called that TCRdb kept. Clones are partly lost; checked studies trace under half to an unresolved V gene and leave the rest unexplained. This sample lists roughly 35,000 clones; approximately 87% were detected once. The ten largest clonotypes hold around 40% of the sample. The sequenced sample consisted of peripheral blood. These receptors were obtained from a human donor in a cohort sampled during active COVID-19.

In this sample, this clone turned up a few times. The CDR3 sequence is CSASRQGVGYTF. CDR3 DNA sequence: TGCAGTGCGAGTCGACAGGGGGTAGGCTACACCTTC. This chain connects TRBV20-1 to TRBJ1-2, with 9 bases fitting TRBD1. This CDR3 is built from 12 residues. V lost 6 bases, J lost 8 bases, and 7 bases stayed unmatched. Looked up from germline, CDR1 is DFQATT and CDR2 is SNEGSKA (reference sequence).

The chain employs TRBV5-1 and TRBJ1-1, with TRBD1 matching 9 bases. CDR3 length: 16 residues. J was trimmed by 1 base and V by 5 bases; bases with no gene match: 9. CDR1 and CDR2 (germline): SGHRS, YFSETQ. The CDR3 region has the DNA TGCGCCAGCAGAGGGGGTGGGACAGGGCGGAACACTGAAGCTTTCTTT. This codes for CASRGGGTGRNTEAFF.

This clone was counted only a few times. The rearrangement joins TRBV27 to TRBJ1-5, with 7 bases matching TRBD1. The ends lost 5 bases at V and 1 base at J; junction bases unmatched: 2. Per germline, CDR1 MNHEY and CDR2 SMNVEV (reference sequence). The CDR3 runs 14 residues. The CDR3 DNA sequence: TGTGCCAGCAGTCCAGGGGGAAGCAATCAGCCCCAGCATTTT. This translates into CASSPGGSNQPQHF.